Below are 23 T cell receptor beta chains sequenced from a single sample in a study of CD8 T cells in ankylosing spondylitis. Their specific antigens are unknown. Regarding the study as a whole: One TCR beta motif, made up of roughly 8 highly homologous variants, appeared characteristic of ankylosing spondylitis blood.

Using its own MiXCR run on the 5' RACE reads, TCRdb lists one record per CDR3 protein. The sample carries about 510,000 distinct CDR3 sequences, 5.3% recorded once. Sequencing was carried out using blood, either unsorted or a sorted T cell fraction (not recorded which). These receptors all stem from a male donor with ankylosing spondylitis.

This clonotype has ten or more counts. This chain's CDR3 is CSARRFGLAVGEQFF. In DNA, the CDR3 is TGCAGTGCTCGAAGGTTTGGACTAGCTGTTGGTGAGCAGTTCTTC. The chain is built from TRBV20-1 and TRBJ2-1; 8 nucleotides line up with TRBD2. With 5 bases clipped from V and 9 bases from J, the junction kept 15 bases outside the gene matches. The CDR3 loop spans 15 amino acids. Germline V CDR1 and CDR2: DFQATT, SNEGSKA (reference sequence).

This clonotype was seen ten or more times. The gene calls are TRBV6-1 and TRBJ2-1; 13 bases map to TRBD2. After removal of 6 bases from V and 7 bases from J, the junction contained 6 bases not matched to a gene. The CDR3 covers 15 residues. CDR1 and CDR2 (germline): MNHNS, SASEGT. The CDR3 DNA reads as TGTGCCAGCAGCCGCAAACTAGCGGGAGGGAATGAGCAGTTCTTC. It is translated as CASSRKLAGGNEQFF.

This clonotype was found many times. V gene TRBV20-1 combines with J gene TRBJ2-7; 14 bases are shared with TRBD2. CDR3 length equals 12 residues. CDR1 and CDR2 (germline): DFQATT, SNEGSKA (reference sequence). J lost 6 bases, V lost 7 bases, and 2 bases had no gene match. DNA for the CDR3: TGCAGTGGGGGACTAGCGGGAGTCGAGCAGTACTTC. It codes for CSGGLAGVEQYF.

The chain employs TRBV2 and TRBJ1-2; D might be TRBD1 (6 bases). The CDR3 covers 13 residues. Between the trimmed V and J ends, which lost 10 bases and 2 bases, there was a span of 14 bases. CDR1 is SNHLY and CDR2 is FYNNEI in the germline V gene. CDR3 bases: TGTGCCACGCAACGGACAGCGAACTATGGCTACACCTTC. Its translation is CATQRTANYGYTF.

This clonotype appeared many times. This chain's CDR3 is CASSPSGRGGTDTQYF. CDR3 DNA: TGTGCCAGCAGCCCCTCAGGTAGGGGAGGAACAGATACGCAGTATTTT. This rearrangement joins TRBV4-2 to TRBJ2-3, with D perhaps TRBD2 (6 bases). The V gene's germline CDR1 is LGHNA and CDR2 YNFKEQ. Trimming stripped 4 bases from V and 3 bases from J, with 17 bases between. The CDR3 consists of 16 residues.

This clonotype was counted ten times or more. The V gene is TRBV7-2, the J gene TRBJ2-4; D possibly corresponds to TRBD1 (6 bases). The CDR3 totals 13 residues. CDR1 SGHTA and CDR2 FQGNSA come from the germline V gene. Between the trimmed V and J ends, which lost 6 bases and 8 bases, there was a span of 14 bases. The CDR3 nucleotides are TGTGCCAGCAGTTTAAGAGGGGGAGACATTCAGTACTTC. Protein product: CASSLRGGDIQYF.

This clonotype was detected a few times. This rearrangement joins TRBV18 to TRBJ2-1, with a weak D call TRBD1 (7 bases). V lost 1 base, J lost 7 bases, and 17 bases lay in between. The CDR3 contains 16 residues. Germline V gene data show CDR1 as KGHSH and CDR2 as LQKENI. The CDR3 loop reads CASSPLQGGFPNEQFF. The CDR3 bases are TGTGCCAGCTCACCACTTCAGGGGGGTTTTCCAAATGAGCAGTTCTTC.

This clonotype was seen repeatedly, ten times or more. The chain couples TRBV20-1 to TRBJ1-5; weak D call: TRBD1 (5 bases). The ends were cut back, 7 bases at V and 3 bases at J, with 13 bases in the middle. Germline V lookup: CDR1 DFQATT, CDR2 SNEGSKA (reference sequence). The CDR3 spans 13 residues. The CDR3 here is CSVSGVDNQPQHF. In DNA, the CDR3 is TGCAGTGTTTCGGGGGTGGACAATCAGCCCCAGCATTTT.

This clonotype has at least ten counts. The V gene is TRBV7-9, the J gene TRBJ1-1, with TRBD1 as a possible D gene (5 bases). Germline CDR1 SEHNR, CDR2 FQNEAQ (reference sequence). V dropped 5 bases and J dropped 3 bases, with 16 bases sitting between them. The CDR3 runs 15 residues. CDR3 protein: CASSLGPIVHTEAFF. The CDR3 DNA reads TGTGCCAGCAGCCTGGGGCCAATAGTGCACACTGAAGCTTTCTTT.

The gene calls are TRBV5-1 and TRBJ1-2; D is unresolved. The CDR3 consists of 14 residues. Trimming stripped 4 bases from V and 0 bases from J, with 10 bases between. Germline loops: CDR1 SGHRS, CDR2 YFSETQ. The chain's CDR3 is CASSPRSANYGYTF. The CDR3 DNA reads TGCGCCAGCAGCCCACGGTCAGCTAACTATGGCTACACCTTC.

Many counts were recorded for this clonotype. This rearrangement joins TRBV5-1 to TRBJ2-7; 8 bases fit TRBD1. V shed 4 bases and J 3 bases; nucleotides not matched to a gene: 12. The CDR3 contains 16 residues. In germline, CDR1 is SGHRS, CDR2 YFSETQ. CDR3 loop: CASSPSPGQDLYEQYF. DNA for the CDR3: TGCGCCAGCAGCCCAAGTCCGGGACAGGACCTCTACGAGCAGTACTTC.

The chain employs TRBV7-8 and TRBJ2-5, with 8 bases fitting TRBD1. The CDR3 is made up of 17 amino acids. With 5 bases clipped from V and 8 bases from J, the junction kept 19 bases outside the gene matches. CDR1 and CDR2 from the germline V gene are SGHVS and FQNEAQ. CDR3 bases: TGTGCCAGCAGCCGGCAGGACAGGGCGGCCACCGTCGCAACCCAGTACTTC. Protein product: CASSRQDRAATVATQYF.

This clonotype was detected ten times or more. The CDR3 protein is CAISEHPRGTGGTDTQYF. Here the CDR3 DNA reads TGTGCCATCAGTGAACATCCCCGCGGGACAGGGGGCACAGATACGCAGTATTTT. The chain employs TRBV10-3 and TRBJ2-3, with 10 bases lining up with TRBD1. J was trimmed by 1 base and V by 3 bases; bases with no gene match: 10. Germline CDR1 is ENHRY and CDR2 is SYGVKD. The CDR3 sequence is 18 residues long.

This clonotype was counted at least ten times. The chain carries TRBV5-1 and TRBJ2-1; 11 bases line up with TRBD2. The CDR3 totals 15 residues. The V gene's germline CDR1 is SGHRS and CDR2 YFSETQ. The V segment lost 3 bases and the J segment 5 bases; nucleotides outside the gene matches: 4. This CDR3 reads CASSWGLADDNEQFF. The CDR3 nucleotides are TGCGCCAGCAGCTGGGGACTAGCGGACGACAATGAGCAGTTCTTC.

Ten or more counts support this clonotype. The chain is built from TRBV7-9 and TRBJ1-1, with a tentative D call TRBD1 (5 bases). The germline gives CDR1 SEHNR, CDR2 FQNEAQ (reference sequence). V was shortened by 5 bases and J by 1 base, with 17 bases between the two germline ends. The CDR3 consists of 16 residues. In DNA, the CDR3 is TGTGCCAGCAGCCCCCTCCCCAGACAGCGGAACACTGAAGCTTTCTTT. Translation gives CASSPLPRQRNTEAFF.

The chain links TRBV3-1 to TRBJ2-2; D perhaps matches TRBD2 (5 bases). Germline CDR1 is LGHDT and CDR2 is YNNKEL (reference sequence). Between the trimmed V and J ends, which lost 1 base and 3 bases, there was a span of 9 bases. This CDR3 spans 15 amino acids. The CDR3 region is CASSQAGMDTGELFF. DNA of the CDR3: TGTGCCAGCAGCCAAGCCGGGATGGACACCGGGGAGCTGTTTTTT.

The table lists this clonotype with many counts. The chain couples TRBV20-1 to TRBJ2-1; D might be TRBD1 or TRBD2, each matching 6 bases. Trimming cost V 6 bases and J 0 bases, with 15 bases left between them. This CDR3 is 15 amino acids long. Germline-derived CDR1 and CDR2 are DFQATT and SNEGSKA (reference sequence). Here the CDR3 reads CSAKRGTVSYNEQFF. The CDR3, as DNA: TGCAGTGCCAAGAGGGGGACTGTCTCCTACAATGAGCAGTTCTTC.

The V and J genes are TRBV2 and TRBJ1-2; D possibly corresponds to TRBD1 (6 bases). Germline-derived CDR1 and CDR2 are SNHLY and FYNNEI. V was pared by 6 bases and J by 3 bases, with 14 bases between. CDR3 length: 14 residues. CDR3 bases: TGTGCCAGCAGGACTGTCAGGGGAGACTATGGCTACACCTTC. This translates into CASRTVRGDYGYTF.

This clonotype came up many times. V is TRBV5-1 and J is TRBJ1-4; tentatively, D is TRBD1 (5 bases). Trimming took off 1 base at V and 8 bases at J, with 15 bases between the two ends. Per the germline V gene, CDR1 is SGHRS and CDR2 is YFSETQ. The CDR3 runs 15 residues. The CDR3 here is CASSLSGRDGEKLFF. Here the CDR3 DNA reads TGCGCCAGCAGCTTGAGTGGAAGGGACGGCGAAAAACTGTTTTTT. Combining the CDR3 with reference TRBV5-1 and TRBJ1-4 gives the whole variable domain KAGVTQTPRYLIKTRGQQVTLSCSPISGHRSVSWYQQTPGQGLQFLFEYFSETQRNKGNFPGRFSGRQFSNSRSEMNVSTLELGDSALYLCASSLSGRDGEKLFFGSGTQLSVL.

This clonotype appeared many times. The rearrangement uses TRBV20-1 and TRBJ2-7; a possible D gene is TRBD1 (6 bases). The germline V gene has CDR1 DFQATT and CDR2 SNEGSKA (reference sequence). The CDR3 covers 14 residues. The V end lost 6 bases, the J end lost 0 bases, and 15 bases lay between the germline ends. The CDR3 spells CSARRRGSSYEQYF. In nucleotides, the CDR3 is TGCAGTGCCCGACGCAGGGGAAGCTCCTACGAGCAGTACTTC.

This clonotype has a count of ten or more. As DNA, the CDR3 is TGTGCCAGCAAGGGAGCTTTCGCGAACACCGGGGAGCTGTTTTTT. This translates into CASKGAFANTGELFF. The chain recombines TRBV6-2 or TRBV6-3 with TRBJ2-2, with D possibly matching TRBD2 (5 bases). Germline V CDR1 and CDR2: MNHEY, SVGEGT. The CDR3 is 15 residues long. V lost 7 bases to trimming and J lost 0 bases, with 12 bases between them.

This clonotype was counted ten times or more. V gene TRBV20-1 combines with J gene TRBJ2-7; 8 nucleotides agree with TRBD2. The length of the CDR3 is 14 residues. Germline V gene sequence: CDR1 DFQATT, CDR2 SNEGSKA (reference sequence). J was trimmed by 1 base and V by 5 bases; bases with no gene match: 7. The CDR3: CSAQTASGSYEQYF. CDR3 nucleotide sequence: TGCAGTGCTCAGACGGCTAGCGGGTCCTACGAGCAGTACTTC.

In this sample, this clonotype turned up many times. The chain recombines TRBV28 with TRBJ1-4; D is unresolved. The germline gives CDR1 MDHEN, CDR2 SYDVKM. Trimming cost V 2 bases and J 8 bases, with 9 bases left between them. The CDR3 has 13 amino acids. The DNA for the CDR3 is TGTGCCAGCAGTTTAGTCCGAGGCGAAAAACTGTTTTTT. Its translation is CASSLVRGEKLFF.